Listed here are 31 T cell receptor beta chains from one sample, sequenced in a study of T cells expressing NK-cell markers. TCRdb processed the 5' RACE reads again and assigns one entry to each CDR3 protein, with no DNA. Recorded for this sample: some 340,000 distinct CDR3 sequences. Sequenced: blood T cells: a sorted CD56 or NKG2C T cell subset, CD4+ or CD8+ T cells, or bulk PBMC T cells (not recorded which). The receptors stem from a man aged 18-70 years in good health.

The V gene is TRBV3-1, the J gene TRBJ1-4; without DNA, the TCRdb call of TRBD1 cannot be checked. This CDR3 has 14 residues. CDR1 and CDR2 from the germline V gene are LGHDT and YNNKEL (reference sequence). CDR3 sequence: CASSRNRVEEKLFF.

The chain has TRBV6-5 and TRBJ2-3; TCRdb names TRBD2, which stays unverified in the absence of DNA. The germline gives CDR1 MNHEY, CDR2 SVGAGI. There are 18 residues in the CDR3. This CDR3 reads CASSYSGTSGASTDTQYF.

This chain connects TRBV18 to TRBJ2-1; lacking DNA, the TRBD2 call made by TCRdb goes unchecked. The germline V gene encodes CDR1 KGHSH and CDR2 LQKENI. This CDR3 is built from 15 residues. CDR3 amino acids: CASSPASGVQNEQFF.

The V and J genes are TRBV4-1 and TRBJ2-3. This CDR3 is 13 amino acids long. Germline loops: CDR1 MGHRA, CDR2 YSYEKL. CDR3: CASSHQNTDTQYF.

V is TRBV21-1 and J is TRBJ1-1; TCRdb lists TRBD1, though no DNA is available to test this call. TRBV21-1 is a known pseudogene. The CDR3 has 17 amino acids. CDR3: CASSERGDRVMNTEAFF.

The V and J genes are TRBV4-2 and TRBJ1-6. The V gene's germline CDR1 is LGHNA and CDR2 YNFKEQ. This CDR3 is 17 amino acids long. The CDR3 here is CASSNQIYRQNNSPLHF.

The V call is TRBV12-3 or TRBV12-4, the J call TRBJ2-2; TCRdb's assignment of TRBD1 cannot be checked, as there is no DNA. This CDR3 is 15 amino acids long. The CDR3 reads CASSLGQRNTGELFF.

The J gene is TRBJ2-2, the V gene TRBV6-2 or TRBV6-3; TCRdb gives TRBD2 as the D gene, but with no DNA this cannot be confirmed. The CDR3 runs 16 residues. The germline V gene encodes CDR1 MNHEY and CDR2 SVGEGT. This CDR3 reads CASSPRPSGLAGELFF.

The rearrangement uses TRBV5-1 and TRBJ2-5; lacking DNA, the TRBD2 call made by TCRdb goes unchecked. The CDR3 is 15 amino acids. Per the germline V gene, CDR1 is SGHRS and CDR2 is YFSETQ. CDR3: CASSLGTSGQETQYF.

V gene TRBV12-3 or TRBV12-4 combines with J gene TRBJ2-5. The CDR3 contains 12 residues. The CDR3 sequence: CASSLVLGTQYF.

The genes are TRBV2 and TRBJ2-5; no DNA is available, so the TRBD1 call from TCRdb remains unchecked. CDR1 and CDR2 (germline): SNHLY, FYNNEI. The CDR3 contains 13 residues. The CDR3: CASKRDGRSTQYF.

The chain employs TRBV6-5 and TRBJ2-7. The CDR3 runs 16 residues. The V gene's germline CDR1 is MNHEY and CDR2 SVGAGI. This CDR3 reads CASSYSSTYFLYEQYF.

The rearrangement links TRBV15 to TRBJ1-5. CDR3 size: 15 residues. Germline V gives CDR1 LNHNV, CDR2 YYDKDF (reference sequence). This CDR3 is CATSRVGWSNQPQHF. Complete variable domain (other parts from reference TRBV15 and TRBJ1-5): DAMVIQNPRYQVTQFGKPVTLSCSQTLNHNVMYWYQQKSSQAPKLLFHYYDKDFNNEADTPDNFQSRRPNTSFCFLDIRSPGLGDTAMYLCATSRVGWSNQPQHFGDGTRLSIL.

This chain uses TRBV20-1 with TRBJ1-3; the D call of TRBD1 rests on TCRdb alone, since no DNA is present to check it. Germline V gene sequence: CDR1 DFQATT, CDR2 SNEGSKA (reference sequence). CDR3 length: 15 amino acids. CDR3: CSAYRGGRAGNTIYF.

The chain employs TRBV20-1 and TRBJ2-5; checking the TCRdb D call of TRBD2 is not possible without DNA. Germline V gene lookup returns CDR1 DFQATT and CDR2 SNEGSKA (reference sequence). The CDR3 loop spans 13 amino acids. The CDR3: CSAPQTSRETQYF.

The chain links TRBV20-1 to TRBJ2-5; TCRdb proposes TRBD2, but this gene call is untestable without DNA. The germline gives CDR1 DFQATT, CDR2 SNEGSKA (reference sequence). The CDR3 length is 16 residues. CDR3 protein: CSASPLASGYQETQYF.

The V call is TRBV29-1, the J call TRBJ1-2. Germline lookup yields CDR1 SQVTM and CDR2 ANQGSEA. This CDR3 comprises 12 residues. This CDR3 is CSVDGRAKGYTF.

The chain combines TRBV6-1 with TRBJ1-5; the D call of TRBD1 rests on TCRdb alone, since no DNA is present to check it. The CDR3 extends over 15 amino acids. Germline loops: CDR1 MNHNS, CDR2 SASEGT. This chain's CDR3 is CASSRRGQGNQPQHF.

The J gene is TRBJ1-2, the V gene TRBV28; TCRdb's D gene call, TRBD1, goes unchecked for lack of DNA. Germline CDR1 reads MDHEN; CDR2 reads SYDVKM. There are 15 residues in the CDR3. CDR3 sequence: CASSFTGGWDYGYTF.

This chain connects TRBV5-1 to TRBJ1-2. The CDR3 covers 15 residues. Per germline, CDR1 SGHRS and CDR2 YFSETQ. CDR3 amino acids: CASRNRTGMLYGYTF.

This CDR3 reads CSASLVGERNQPQHF. The chain links TRBV20-1 to TRBJ1-5; there is no DNA to check the TCRdb D call of TRBD1. The V gene's germline CDR1 is DFQATT and CDR2 SNEGSKA (reference sequence). The CDR3 runs 15 residues.

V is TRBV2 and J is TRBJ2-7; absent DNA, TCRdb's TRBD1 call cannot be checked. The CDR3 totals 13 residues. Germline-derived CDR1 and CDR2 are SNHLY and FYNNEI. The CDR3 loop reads CASSHLGAAEQYF.

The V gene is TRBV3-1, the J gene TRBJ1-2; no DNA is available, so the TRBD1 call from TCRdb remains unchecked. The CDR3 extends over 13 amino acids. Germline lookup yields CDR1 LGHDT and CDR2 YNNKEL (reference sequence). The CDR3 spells CASSDRVEGGYTF.

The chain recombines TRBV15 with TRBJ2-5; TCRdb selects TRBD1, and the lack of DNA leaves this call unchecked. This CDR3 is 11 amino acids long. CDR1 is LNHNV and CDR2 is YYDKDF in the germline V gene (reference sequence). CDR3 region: CATSHRGPMYF.

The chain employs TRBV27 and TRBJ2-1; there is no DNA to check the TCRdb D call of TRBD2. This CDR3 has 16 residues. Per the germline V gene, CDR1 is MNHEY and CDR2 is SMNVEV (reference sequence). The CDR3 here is CASSFWLSRVGDEQFF.

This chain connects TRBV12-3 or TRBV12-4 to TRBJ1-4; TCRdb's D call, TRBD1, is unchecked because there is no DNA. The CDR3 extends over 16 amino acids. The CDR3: CASSLEDSQQTEKLFF.

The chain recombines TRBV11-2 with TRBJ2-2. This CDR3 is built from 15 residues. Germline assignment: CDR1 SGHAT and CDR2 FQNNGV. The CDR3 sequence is CASSRQTANTGELFF.

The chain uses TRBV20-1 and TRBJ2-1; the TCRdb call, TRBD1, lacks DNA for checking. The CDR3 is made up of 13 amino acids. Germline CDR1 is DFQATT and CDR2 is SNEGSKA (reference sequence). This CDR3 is CSWGQNRNNEQFF.

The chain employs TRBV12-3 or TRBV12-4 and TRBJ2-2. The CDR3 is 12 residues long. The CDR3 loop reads CASSPDAGELFF.

The CDR3 is CASSSGPGQGATGELFF. The chain recombines TRBV5-1 with TRBJ2-2; TCRdb outputs TRBD1, but without DNA this stays unchecked. Per the germline V gene, CDR1 is SGHRS and CDR2 is YFSETQ. CDR3 size: 17 residues.

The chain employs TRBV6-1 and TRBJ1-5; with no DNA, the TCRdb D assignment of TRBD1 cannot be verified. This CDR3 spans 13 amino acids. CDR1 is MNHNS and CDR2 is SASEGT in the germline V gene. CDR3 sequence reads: CASSRQPWQPQHF.